These 23 T cell receptor beta chains were sequenced from one sample in a study of T cells in Graves' hyperthyroidism and ophthalmopathy (dated by TCRdb to between 2018 and 2021). Libraries were built with multiplex PCR. Reads for this sample came from an Illumina HiSeq 2000. TCR beta CDR3 regions were amplified from RNA transcripts. A first-round RT-PCR of the TCR CDR3 used the HTBI primer set with the Qiagen OneStep RT-PCR kit. In TCRdb, the public reads were trimmed at Q25 with fastp and aligned with MiXCR, with productive beta chains retained. Merged by CDR3 protein, the rows form single entries marked with the most common genes and DNA. For this sample the table gives around 620,000 distinct CDR3 sequences, of which around 15% were detected only once. The leading ten clones occupy approximately 3.9% of the sample. The specimen was blood. The receptors originated from a young woman with Graves' hyperthyroidism.

This clonotype was detected many times. The J gene is TRBJ1-2, the V gene TRBV2, with a tentative D call TRBD1 (5 bases). Germline lookup yields CDR1 SNHLY and CDR2 FYNNEI. V lost 7 bases and J 5 bases, leaving 23 bases between the germline ends. The CDR3 spans 16 residues. The CDR3, as DNA: TGTGCCAGCATTCACAAGGGGTTGAACATGCGGTATGGCTACACCTTC. Translating gives CASIHKGLNMRYGYTF.

This clonotype was recorded at least ten times. This chain joins TRBV7-2 and TRBJ2-7; TRBD2 aligns across 7 bases. This CDR3 comprises 15 residues. Germline lookup yields CDR1 SGHTA and CDR2 FQGNSA. The V gene end was trimmed by 5 bases and the J gene end by 2 bases; junction bases not matched to a gene: 9. CDR3 sequence: CASSLIAGTAYEQYF. CDR3 DNA sequence: TGTGCCAGCAGCCTAATAGCGGGTACAGCCTACGAGCAGTACTTC.

The chain combines TRBV20-1 with TRBJ1-2; possible D gene TRBD1, 5 bases. This CDR3 comprises 12 residues. CDR1 is DFQATT and CDR2 is SNEGSKA in the germline V gene (reference sequence). V lost 3 bases to trimming and J lost 8 bases, with 13 bases between them. Written as DNA, the CDR3 is TGCAGTGCTAGGTGGGACGACGGGGGCTACACCTTC. Protein: CSARWDDGGYTF.

The chain recombines TRBV4-2 with TRBJ2-7, with 7 bases matching TRBD2. The CDR3 extends over 16 amino acids. Germline values: CDR1 LGHNA, CDR2 YNFKEQ. The trim removed 0 bases at V and 2 bases at J, leaving 7 bases unmatched. Here the CDR3 reads CASSQEALADAYEQYF. The CDR3 DNA is TGTGCCAGCAGCCAAGAGGCCCTAGCGGATGCCTACGAGCAGTACTTC.

This clonotype has ten or more counts. V gene TRBV12-3 or TRBV12-4 combines with J gene TRBJ2-7, with 11 bases identical to TRBD2. Unmatched junction bases numbered 6, after V lost 8 bases and J lost 0 bases. The CDR3 sequence is 15 residues long. The CDR3 protein is CASCRLAGSSYEQYF. CDR3 nucleotide sequence: TGTGCCAGCTGCAGACTAGCGGGATCCTCCTACGAGCAGTACTTC.

Concerning this clonotype: A much more abundant neighbour one base away suggests this may be a read error. The chain couples TRBV28 to TRBJ2-1, with 7 bases fitting TRBD1. CDR3 length equals 12 residues. The germline gives CDR1 MDHEN, CDR2 SYDVKM. The CDR3 bases are TGTGCCAGCTTCCTGACAGGGAATGAGCAGCTCTTC. Translating gives CASFLTGNEQLF. Full variable domain (missing parts from reference TRBV28 and TRBJ2-1): DVKVTQSSRYLVKRTGEKVFLECVQDMDHENMFWYRQDPGLGLRLIYFSYDVKMKEKGDIPEGYSVSREKKERFSLILESASTNQTSMYLCASFLTGNEQLFGPGTRLTVL.

This clonotype was detected many times. The gene calls are TRBV12-3 or TRBV12-4 and TRBJ2-7; 8 nucleotides agree with TRBD1. V lost 4 bases, J lost 1 base, and 9 bases stayed unmatched. This CDR3 contains 16 residues. The CDR3 spells CASSYGTGKKSYEQYF. DNA for the CDR3: TGTGCCAGCAGTTACGGGACAGGTAAAAAATCCTACGAGCAGTACTTC.

This clonotype was observed many times. V is TRBV13 and J is TRBJ2-3; tentatively, D is TRBD2 (6 bases). The CDR3 is made up of 14 amino acids. Germline V gives CDR1 PRHDT, CDR2 FYEKMQ (reference sequence). V lost 6 bases, J lost 1 base, and 11 bases lay in between. In nucleotides, the CDR3 is TGTGCCAGCAGTTCGGGGACTGGCACAGATACGCAGTATTTT. Translating it yields CASSSGTGTDTQYF.

J is TRBJ2-7 and V is TRBV5-4; D possibly uses TRBD1 or TRBD2 (5 bases each). Germline assignment: CDR1 SGHNT and CDR2 YYREEE (reference sequence). The CDR3 loop spans 14 amino acids. Trimming left V 4 bases short and J 5 bases short, with 16 bases between. The CDR3 DNA follows: TGTGCCAGCAGCCGTACAGTGGGGGAGAACGAGCAGTACTTC. The encoded protein is CASSRTVGENEQYF.

This clonotype was counted only a few times. The chain links TRBV9 to TRBJ2-1, with D perhaps TRBD2 (6 bases). The V end lost 0 bases, the J end lost 5 bases, and 12 bases lay between the germline ends. This CDR3 region has 15 residues. CDR1 and CDR2 (germline): SGDLS, YYNGEE. The CDR3 loop reads CASSVAGGANNEQFF. The CDR3 nucleotides are TGTGCCAGCAGCGTAGCGGGCGGGGCAAACAATGAGCAGTTCTTC.

This clonotype was detected ten times or more. The chain links TRBV3-1 to TRBJ2-1; D may correspond to TRBD1 or TRBD2 (5 bases each). Germline V CDR1 and CDR2: LGHDT, YNNKEL (reference sequence). V dropped 1 base and J dropped 14 bases, with 15 bases sitting between them. This CDR3 region has 13 residues. In nucleotides, the CDR3 is TGTGCCAGCAGCCAAGCGATGGTTGGGGGAGAGTTCTTC. It specifies CASSQAMVGGEFF.

V is TRBV6-2 or TRBV6-3 and J is TRBJ1-2; no clear D gene. Germline CDR1 and CDR2: MNHEY and SVGEGT. CDR3 length: 14 residues. Trimming left V 2 bases short and J 7 bases short, with 14 bases between. CDR3 in amino acids: CASSYPQLPSGYTF. CDR3 nucleotide sequence: TGTGCCAGCAGTTACCCCCAACTTCCCAGTGGCTACACCTTC.

This clonotype has at least ten counts. The rearrangement links TRBV15 to TRBJ2-1, with D perhaps TRBD2 (5 bases). This CDR3 region has 15 residues. Between the trimmed V and J ends, which lost 2 bases and 0 bases, there was a span of 8 bases. Germline values: CDR1 LNHNV, CDR2 YYDKDF (reference sequence). CDR3 in amino acids: CATSRTSSSYNEQFF. The CDR3 DNA reads TGTGCCACCAGCAGAACTAGTTCCTCCTACAATGAGCAGTTCTTC.

This clonotype showed up just a few times. The V call is TRBV5-4, the J call TRBJ1-3, with 7 positions matching TRBD1. J was trimmed by 2 bases and V by 4 bases; bases with no gene match: 3. Germline-derived CDR1 and CDR2 are SGHNT and YYREEE (reference sequence). This CDR3 region has 14 residues. The CDR3 is CASSQGTAGNTIYF. DNA of the CDR3: TGTGCCAGCAGCCAAGGGACAGCTGGAAACACCATATATTTT.

In its sample, this clonotype was seen once. The gene calls are TRBV4-1 and TRBJ2-7; the D is unclear. The CDR3 spans 13 residues. Trimming pared 3 bases from V and 4 bases from J, leaving 10 bases between. Germline CDR1 and CDR2: MGHRA and YSYEKL. The CDR3 DNA follows: TGCGCCAGCAGCCAGCCCTCCCCATACGAGCAGTACTTC. It is translated as CASSQPSPYEQYF.

The chain employs TRBV20-1 and TRBJ2-3; TRBD2 might be the D (6 bases). The CDR3 sequence is 16 residues long. V was cut by 5 bases and J by 6 bases, with 24 bases left in between. Germline lookup yields CDR1 DFQATT and CDR2 SNEGSKA (reference sequence). The CDR3 loop reads CSAWPGLARLADTQYF. In nucleotides, the CDR3 is TGCAGTGCTTGGCCGGGACTGGCTCGATTGGCGGATACGCAGTATTTT.

This clonotype was detected ten times or more. This rearrangement joins TRBV7-2 to TRBJ2-1; 7 bases are shared with TRBD2. The germline gives CDR1 SGHTA, CDR2 FQGNSA. This CDR3 has 16 residues. V shed 4 bases and J 7 bases; nucleotides not matched to a gene: 13. DNA of the CDR3: TGTGCCAGCAGCTCCCTATTGGTAGCGGGTCGGAATGAGCAGTTCTTC. Translation gives CASSSLLVAGRNEQFF.

Points on this clonotype: Since a much larger clone is just one base distant, this may be a read error. Here the CDR3 reads CASSALRDNEQYF. As DNA, the CDR3 is TGTGCCAGCAGTGCTCTAAGGGACAATGAGCAGTACTTC. This sequence joins TRBV28 and TRBJ2-1, with D possibly TRBD1 on 6 matching bases. The last part of the DNA fits TRBJ2-7 better; the J call may be wrong. Germline V gene sequence: CDR1 MDHEN, CDR2 SYDVKM. The CDR3 has 13 amino acids.

This clonotype was seen repeatedly, ten times or more. The chain employs TRBV27 and TRBJ2-7, with a tentative D call TRBD1 (6 bases). This CDR3 region has 12 residues. The germline V and J ends were trimmed by 6 bases and 7 bases, with 13 bases remaining between them. Germline V CDR1 and CDR2: MNHEY, SMNVEV (reference sequence). For the CDR3, the DNA is TGTGCCAGCAGACAGGGCCCTAGAGAGCAGTACTTC. The encoded protein is CASRQGPREQYF.

This clonotype was seen a few times. At one of its ends the junction is not consistent with the germline gene, which may arise from a read error. The genes are TRBV27 and TRBJ2-7, with D perhaps matching TRBD2 (5 bases). The CDR3 contains 14 residues. Germline CDR1 reads MNHEY; CDR2 reads SMNVEV (reference sequence). The CDR3 here is CAGSYGVGVYEQYF. DNA of the CDR3: TGTGCCGGCAGTTATGGGGTCGGGGTCTACGAGCAGTACTTC.

This clonotype was counted a few times. The V gene is TRBV5-5, the J gene TRBJ1-4; D might be TRBD1 (5 bases). Trimming removed 2 bases at V and 6 bases at J, with 14 bases between. Germline V gene lookup returns CDR1 SGHKS and CDR2 YYEKEE (reference sequence). The CDR3 runs 15 residues. CDR3: CASSFRQGGDEKLFF. In nucleotides, the CDR3 is TGTGCCAGCAGCTTTCGGCAGGGCGGGGATGAAAAACTGTTTTTT. Together with reference TRBV5-5 and TRBJ1-4, the CDR3 gives the full variable domain: DAGVTQSPTHLIKTRGQQVTLRCSPISGHKSVSWYQQVLGQGPQFIFQYYEKEERGRGNFPDRFSARQFPNYSSELNVNALLLGDSALYLCASSFRQGGDEKLFFGSGTQLSVL.

This clonotype was detected ten times or more. This chain links TRBV7-3 with TRBJ2-3; D ambiguous. The CDR3 has 13 amino acids. Germline-derived CDR1 and CDR2 are SGHTA and FQGTGA. Trimming pared 5 bases from V and 2 bases from J, leaving 8 bases between. The CDR3 DNA follows: TGTGCCAGCAGCCGGAATCCCACAGATACGCAGTATTTT. It translates to CASSRNPTDTQYF.

This clonotype was observed at least ten times. The rearrangement links TRBV29-1 to TRBJ1-2; 9 bases match TRBD1. The CDR3 has 13 amino acids. The V and J ends lost 5 bases and 4 bases, in that order; junction bases with no gene match: 5. The germline V gene encodes CDR1 SQVTM and CDR2 ANQGSEA. The DNA for the CDR3 is TGCAGCGTTCGGACAGGGGCGTCCTATGGCTACACCTTC. The encoded protein is CSVRTGASYGYTF. The full variable domain, in which reference TRBV29-1 and TRBJ1-2 provide the parts outside the CDR3, is SAVISQKPSRDICQRGTSLTIQCQVDSQVTMMFWYRQQPGQSLTLIATANQGSEATYESGFVIDKFPISRPNLTFSTLTVSNMSPEDSSIYLCSVRTGASYGYTFGSGTRLTVV.